The 27 T cell receptor beta chains given below trace back to one sample, sequenced in a study of T-cell memory formation after mild COVID-19. TCRdb analysed the 5' RACE reads with MiXCR anew, one entry per CDR3 protein. Of some 190,000 distinct CDR3 sequences in the sample, approximately 20% were seen once. Sequences were obtained from PBMCs or a T cell subset sorted from them (not recorded which). Receptor source: an adult woman who had mild COVID-19 (a few samples of this study predate the infection). Cell type and time point are not known.

The sample holds a few counts of this clonotype. The chain recombines TRBV9 with TRBJ2-1; 7 bases are shared with TRBD2. The V and J ends lost 0 bases and 5 bases, in that order; junction bases with no gene match: 8. CDR3 size: 16 residues. The germline V gene has CDR1 SGDLS and CDR2 YYNGEE. CDR3 coding DNA: TGTGCCAGCAGCGTAGCCCCGGGAGGAATCCACAATGAGCAGTTCTTC. It yields the protein CASSVAPGGIHNEQFF.

This clonotype was observed at least ten times. The gene calls are TRBV12-3 or TRBV12-4 and TRBJ2-7; 7 positions match TRBD1. Trimming took 5 bases from V and 6 from J; bases not matched to a gene: 10. CDR3 length: 14 amino acids. CDR3 loop: CASSMGQILSEQYF. The CDR3 DNA follows: TGTGCCAGCAGTATGGGACAGATTCTCTCCGAGCAGTACTTC.

V usage is TRBV4-3 and J usage is TRBJ2-1; TRBD2 aligns across 14 bases. The CDR3 contains 17 residues. After removal of 4 bases from V and 5 bases from J, the junction contained 7 bases not matched to a gene. Per the germline V gene, CDR1 is LGHNA and CDR2 is YSLEER. CDR3 protein: CASSRQEGLAGDNEQFF. The CDR3, as DNA: TGCGCCAGCAGCCGCCAAGAGGGACTAGCGGGAGACAATGAGCAGTTCTTC.

J is TRBJ2-7 and V is TRBV28, with D perhaps matching TRBD1 (5 bases). V was clipped by 0 bases and J by 0 bases, with 15 bases between them. The germline V gene encodes CDR1 MDHEN and CDR2 SYDVKM. This CDR3 comprises 17 residues. Here the CDR3 reads CASSLWGRGPFSYEQYF. The CDR3 DNA sequence: TGTGCCAGCAGTTTATGGGGAAGGGGTCCATTCTCCTACGAGCAGTACTTC.

This clonotype was recorded at least ten times. V usage is TRBV11-2 and J usage is TRBJ2-5, with D unresolved. Trimming took off 1 base at V and 2 bases at J, with 5 bases between the two ends. The CDR3 length is 13 residues. Germline loops: CDR1 SGHAT, CDR2 FQNNGV. CDR3 nucleotides: TGTGCCAGCAGCTTAGGGCCGCAAGAGACCCAGTACTTC. Its translation is CASSLGPQETQYF.

V is TRBV12-3 or TRBV12-4 and J is TRBJ1-1; no definite D call. V was trimmed by 2 bases and J by 6 bases, leaving 10 bases between them. The CDR3 contains 13 residues. The CDR3: CASSLIFSSEAFF. DNA for the CDR3: TGTGCCAGCAGTTTAATCTTCAGCTCTGAAGCTTTCTTT.

This clonotype was recorded a few times. At one end the junction does not follow the germline gene, possibly because of a read error. The chain is built from TRBV29-1 and TRBJ2-1; D is unclear. The germline V gene has CDR1 SQVTM and CDR2 ANQGSEA. This CDR3 spans 13 amino acids. The CDR3, as DNA: TGCAGCGTTACTCGCGACTCCCACAATGAGCAGTTCTTC. Translating gives CSVTRDSHNEQFF.

This rearrangement joins TRBV5-1 to TRBJ2-5; D is possibly TRBD2 (6 bases). V lost 0 bases and J 5 bases, leaving 14 bases between the germline ends. This CDR3 has 15 amino acids. Germline V gives CDR1 SGHRS, CDR2 YFSETQ. Here the CDR3 DNA reads TGCGCCAGCAGCTTGGAGGCGTCCCGGGGGGAGACCCAGTACTTC. This translates into CASSLEASRGETQYF.

V and J are TRBV5-1 and TRBJ2-1, with 12 bases aligning to TRBD2. Germline values: CDR1 SGHRS, CDR2 YFSETQ. Trimming cost V 0 bases and J 4 bases; bases outside gene matches: 8. This CDR3 is built from 18 residues. The CDR3 sequence is CASSLGRTSGVVYNEQFF. Here the CDR3 DNA reads TGCGCCAGCAGCTTGGGAAGGACTAGCGGGGTGGTATACAATGAGCAGTTCTTC.

This rearrangement joins TRBV4-2 to TRBJ1-2; D call uncertain. V was cut by 0 bases and J by 4 bases, with 12 bases left in between. Germline V gene data show CDR1 as LGHNA and CDR2 as YNFKEQ. This CDR3 is built from 15 residues. DNA of the CDR3: TGTGCCAGCAGCCAAGATTTTGGGGATCTCTATGGCTACACCTTC. Amino acid sequence: CASSQDFGDLYGYTF.

This clonotype came up a few times. The gene calls are TRBV12-3 or TRBV12-4 and TRBJ1-2, with 9 bases that match TRBD1. The V gene end was trimmed by 5 bases and the J gene end by 2 bases; junction bases not matched to a gene: 6. The CDR3 loop spans 15 amino acids. The CDR3 DNA follows: TGTGCCAGCAGTCCAACAGGGGGCGCAAACTATGGCTACACCTTC. Its protein is CASSPTGGANYGYTF.

This clonotype has just a few counts. The chain has TRBV11-2 and TRBJ1-3, with D possibly TRBD1 on 5 matching bases. CDR1 and CDR2 from the germline V gene are SGHAT and FQNNGV. This CDR3 has 16 residues. V shed 1 base and J shed 2 bases, with 12 bases lying between them. This chain's CDR3 is CASSLGPGRTGNTIYF. The CDR3 DNA follows: TGTGCCAGCAGCTTAGGTCCAGGGCGGACTGGAAACACCATATATTTT.

This sequence joins TRBV6-5 and TRBJ2-1; maybe TRBD1 (6 bases). The CDR3 is made up of 14 amino acids. CDR1 is MNHEY, CDR2 SVGAGI, per germline. Between the trimmed V and J ends, which lost 5 bases and 4 bases, there was a span of 12 bases. CDR3 sequence reads: CASSENGQYNEQFF. The CDR3 DNA reads TGTGCCAGCAGTGAAAACGGACAGTACAATGAGCAGTTCTTC.

This clonotype was found a few times. The chain carries TRBV24-1 and TRBJ2-3; possible D gene TRBD2, 6 bases. The CDR3 is made up of 12 amino acids. Deletions cut 12 bases from V and 4 bases from J, with 13 bases between. CDR1 is KGHDR, CDR2 SFDVKD, per germline. The CDR3 is CAPEGSADTQYF. CDR3 coding DNA: TGTGCCCCGGAGGGAAGCGCAGATACGCAGTATTTT.

The gene calls are TRBV6-5 and TRBJ2-3, with TRBD2 matching 11 bases. Germline CDR1 is MNHEY and CDR2 is SVGAGI. This CDR3 is built from 18 residues. Trimming removed 4 bases from V and 5 bases from J; junction bases left unmatched: 14. CDR3: CASSLQKILAGVGDTQYF. CDR3 bases: TGTGCCAGCAGTTTACAAAAGATACTAGCGGGAGTAGGAGATACGCAGTATTTT.

The V and J genes are TRBV7-2 and TRBJ2-3; maybe TRBD1 (6 bases). The CDR3 covers 17 residues. Trimming shortened V by 4 bases and J by 6 bases, and 23 bases separated the two germline ends. The V gene's germline CDR1 is SGHTA and CDR2 FQGNSA. The CDR3 here is CASSSGRGRGSGDTQYF. The CDR3 nucleotides read TGTGCCAGCAGCTCCGGCCGGGGCAGGGGCTCTGGGGATACGCAGTATTTT.

This chain joins TRBV4-3 and TRBJ2-3; 12 bases are a match to TRBD2. The V and J ends lost 1 base and 2 bases, in that order; junction bases with no gene match: 4. The CDR3 has 17 amino acids. CDR1 LGHNA and CDR2 YSLEER come from the germline V gene. The DNA for the CDR3 is TGCGCCAGCAGCCAAGGACTAGCGGGAGTCAACACAGATACGCAGTATTTT. Encoded protein: CASSQGLAGVNTDTQYF.

The CDR3 DNA reads TGCGCCAGCAGCTTAGGACCGTTCGAGGCTAATGAAAAACTGTTTTTT. This codes for CASSLGPFEANEKLFF. The chain has TRBV5-1 and TRBJ1-4; D not resolved. Trimming removed 2 bases at V and 3 bases at J, with 14 bases between. The CDR3 spans 16 residues. Per the germline V gene, CDR1 is SGHRS and CDR2 is YFSETQ.

This sequence joins TRBV7-2 and TRBJ2-4; D unresolved. CDR1 and CDR2 (germline): SGHTA, FQGNSA. This CDR3 spans 13 amino acids. Between the trimmed V and J ends, which lost 7 bases and 2 bases, there was a span of 9 bases. In nucleotides, the CDR3 is TGTGCCAGCATTAAAGGTTCCAAAAACATTCAGTACTTC. It yields the protein CASIKGSKNIQYF.

This clonotype was seen only a few times. The chain combines TRBV29-1 with TRBJ1-2; tentative D call: TRBD1 (5 bases). The CDR3 consists of 12 residues. V was shortened by 7 bases and J by 7 bases, with 16 bases between the two germline ends. Germline V gives CDR1 SQVTM, CDR2 ANQGSEA. DNA of the CDR3: TGCAGCGGGAGGGAGAGGGGAGGTGGCTACACCTTC. It encodes CSGRERGGGYTF.

This clonotype was counted at least ten times. The chain carries TRBV7-2 and TRBJ2-7, with D tentatively TRBD2 (6 bases). Per the germline V gene, CDR1 is SGHTA and CDR2 is FQGNSA. Trimming pared 1 base from V and 6 bases from J, leaving 7 bases between. The CDR3 contains 12 residues. The CDR3 sequence is CASSLGRVEQYF. For the CDR3, the DNA is TGTGCCAGCAGCTTAGGGAGGGTCGAGCAGTACTTC.

The chain links TRBV10-3 to TRBJ2-1; TRBD1 matches 12 bases. This CDR3 has 17 amino acids. The V and J ends lost 8 bases and 0 bases, in that order; junction bases with no gene match: 8. Germline CDR1 reads ENHRY; CDR2 reads SYGVKD. The CDR3 bases are TGTGCCATCGGGGACAGGGGGCAGGTGGCCTCCTACAATGAGCAGTTCTTC. It translates to CAIGDRGQVASYNEQFF.

This chain uses TRBV7-8 with TRBJ2-1; the D is unclear. The germline CDR1 and CDR2 sequences are SGHVS and FQNEAQ. The CDR3 length is 17 residues. V was trimmed by 5 bases and J by 0 bases, leaving 17 bases between them. The CDR3 region has the DNA TGTGCCAGCAGCCCCCCCCTGGAGAGGAGCTCCTACAATGAGCAGTTCTTC. Its translation: CASSPPLERSSYNEQFF.

The chain is built from TRBV5-4 and TRBJ2-7, with TRBD1 matching 8 bases. With 4 bases clipped from V and 7 bases from J, the junction kept 16 bases outside the gene matches. Germline loops: CDR1 SGHNT, CDR2 YYREEE (reference sequence). This CDR3 comprises 16 residues. The CDR3, as DNA: TGTGCCAGCAGCCCCGCAAAGGACAGGGTGTCGGGAGAGCAGTACTTC. Translation: CASSPAKDRVSGEQYF.

This clonotype was counted only a few times. The rearrangement links TRBV12-3 or TRBV12-4 to TRBJ1-5; D is unclear. The CDR3 is 15 residues long. Deletions cut 6 bases from V and 4 bases from J, with 16 bases between. The CDR3 nucleotides are TGTGCCAGCAGCGCAGTTTCCCGTGGAAATCAGCCCCAGCATTTT. It codes for CASSAVSRGNQPQHF.

This clonotype was counted only a few times. This chain links TRBV12-3 or TRBV12-4 with TRBJ2-1; D not certain. This CDR3 contains 13 residues. V lost 3 bases and J 0 bases, leaving 3 bases between the germline ends. CDR3 nucleotide sequence: TGTGCCAGCAGTTTGTTCTCCTACAATGAGCAGTTCTTC. This sequence encodes CASSLFSYNEQFF.

To note about this clonotype: A read error may account for a junction end that differs from germline. The rearrangement uses TRBV7-7 and TRBJ1-3; D is ambiguous. The germline V gene has CDR1 SSHAT and CDR2 FNYEAQ (reference sequence). The CDR3 has 15 amino acids. The CDR3: CASSLNRNSGNTIYF. CDR3 sequence (DNA): TGTGCTAGCAGCTTAAACAGAAACTCTGGAAACACCATATATTTT. The variable domain in full, with the rest retrieved from reference TRBV7-7 and TRBJ1-3, is GAGVSQSPRYKVTKRGQDVTLRCDPISSHATLYWYQQALGQGPEFLTYFNYEAQPDKSGLPSDRFSAERPEGSISTLTIQRTEQRDSAMYRCASSLNRNSGNTIYFGEGSWLTVV.